Below are 20 T cell receptor beta chains sequenced from a single sample in a study of blood T cells in healthy people across ages. The use of a sample-barcoded 5' primer and a J-beta primer mix characterized a second PCR of roughly 7 to 12 cycles. TCRdb reanalysed the 5' RACE reads using MiXCR and keeps one entry per CDR3 protein. The data contain roughly 1,000,000 distinct CDR3 sequences, roughly 24% of them singletons. Another study also made use of these data, one on T cells of mothers and their children.

Sequencing used blood. Receptors were obtained from a girl aged 2 to 10 in good health.

This clonotype was detected ten times or more. The chain couples TRBV6-4 to TRBJ2-2; possibly TRBD1 for D (6 bases). From germline, CDR1 is MRHNA and CDR2 SNTAGT. V shed 8 bases and J shed 2 bases, with 6 bases lying between them. This CDR3 has 12 residues. CDR3 nucleotide sequence: TGTGCCAGCGGGACAAACACCGGGGAGCTGTTTTTT. Encoded protein: CASGTNTGELFF.

This clonotype was observed a handful of times. The V gene is TRBV4-2, the J gene TRBJ2-5; TRBD2 agrees at 7 bases. This CDR3 comprises 18 residues. The germline V gene encodes CDR1 LGHNA and CDR2 YNFKEQ. The V and J ends lost 0 bases and 6 bases, in that order; junction bases with no gene match: 16. The CDR3 bases are TGTGCCAGCAGCCAAGATACGGGGGACGGGGGAGGGCCGAAGACCCAGTACTTC. Its translation: CASSQDTGDGGGPKTQYF.

The chain combines TRBV3-1 with TRBJ2-5; tentative D call: TRBD1 (6 bases). V was cut by 5 bases and J by 5 bases, with 15 bases left in between. CDR1 and CDR2 (germline): LGHDT, YNNKEL (reference sequence). The length of the CDR3 is 14 residues. The CDR3 reads CASSSNRVRETQYF. In DNA, the CDR3 is TGTGCCAGCAGCTCGAACAGGGTTCGGGAGACCCAGTACTTC.

This chain connects TRBV20-1 to TRBJ2-5; TRBD1 might be the D (5 bases). The DNA end lines up better with TRBJ2-7; the J call may be wrong. Per germline, CDR1 DFQATT and CDR2 SNEGSKA (reference sequence). CDR3 length equals 15 residues. The CDR3 nucleotides are TGCAGTGCTAGTGCTCCCGCCAGGGTCTCCTACGAGCAGTACTTC. Protein: CSASAPARVSYEQYF.

In its sample, this clonotype was seen a few times. The genes are TRBV27 and TRBJ2-7, with 11 bases that match TRBD1. V lost 5 bases and J lost 2; bases outside the gene matches: 5. The CDR3 is 15 amino acids. CDR1 and CDR2 (germline): MNHEY, SMNVEV (reference sequence). CDR3 coding DNA: TGTGCCAGCAGTAGAGCGGGACAGGGGGCCTACGAGCAGTACTTC. Translation: CASSRAGQGAYEQYF.

The rearrangement joins TRBV12-3 or TRBV12-4 to TRBJ1-1; D perhaps matches TRBD1 (5 bases). V lost 6 bases and J 4 bases, leaving 15 bases between the germline ends. This CDR3 has 14 amino acids. CDR3 region: CASRSYAGGTEAFF. The CDR3, as DNA: TGTGCCAGCAGGTCCTACGCGGGGGGCACTGAAGCTTTCTTT.

This clonotype was recorded a few times. Relative to the germline gene, one junction end is altered; a read error may explain this. The chain carries TRBV7-7 and TRBJ2-1; TRBD2 is a possible D gene (5 bases). The CDR3 length is 15 residues. Germline V gene data show CDR1 as SSHAT and CDR2 as FNYEAQ (reference sequence). This chain's CDR3 is CASSRTPFPGDEQFF. CDR3 nucleotide sequence: TGTGCTAGCAGCCGGACTCCCTTCCCTGGCGATGAGCAGTTCTTC.

V usage is TRBV7-2 and J usage is TRBJ2-5; tentatively, D is TRBD2 (5 bases). The better agreement between TRBJ2-1 and the DNA end casts doubt on the J call. The CDR3 loop spans 15 amino acids. Germline CDR1 reads SGHTA; CDR2 reads FQGNSA. CDR3 sequence: CASSLALVGVVEQFF. In DNA, the CDR3 is TGTGCCAGCAGCTTAGCGCTCGTCGGGGTGGTGGAGCAGTTCTTC.

This chain joins TRBV12-3 or TRBV12-4 and TRBJ2-1; 11 bases line up with TRBD2. The CDR3 extends over 14 amino acids. J gave up 15 bases and V 1 base, and 8 bases lay outside the gene matches. The CDR3 region has the DNA TGTGCCAGCAGTTTAGGGCTAGCGGGAGGTTTTCGGTTCTTC. It translates to CASSLGLAGGFRFF.

The chain combines TRBV6-2 or TRBV6-3 with TRBJ2-4, with D maybe TRBD1 (6 bases). Looked up from germline, CDR1 is MNHEY and CDR2 is SVGEGT. V lost 5 bases to trimming and J lost 7 bases, with 18 bases between them. The CDR3 is 15 residues long. The CDR3 DNA reads TGTGCCAGCAGTGGGGGCACAGAAACGATTAACATTCAGTACTTC. This encodes CASSGGTETINIQYF.

The chain is built from TRBV5-4 and TRBJ2-2; the match to TRBD2 covers 9 bases. Trimming cost V 3 bases and J 2 bases; bases outside gene matches: 11. Germline-derived CDR1 and CDR2 are SGHNT and YYREEE (reference sequence). The CDR3 spans 18 residues. The CDR3 bases are TGTGCCAGCAGCTCGGGTCCCGGCGGGGGGGTAAACACCGGGGAGCTGTTTTTT. Translation gives CASSSGPGGGVNTGELFF.

V gene TRBV20-1 combines with J gene TRBJ2-6; D gene unclear. The CDR3 extends over 12 amino acids. The V and J ends lost 8 bases and 8 bases respectively, with 13 bases between them. Germline CDR1 is DFQATT and CDR2 is SNEGSKA (reference sequence). The CDR3, as DNA: TGCAGTACTGCCCGGGCCTCCAACGTCCTGACTTTC. This codes for CSTARASNVLTF.

This clonotype was counted at least ten times. The genes are TRBV28 and TRBJ2-1, with 13 positions matching TRBD2. The CDR3 is 15 amino acids. The V gene's germline CDR1 is MDHEN and CDR2 SYDVKM. Germline trimming cut 3 bases from V and 9 bases from J; bases unmatched to any gene: 5. CDR3 bases: TGTGCCAGCAGTTTGGGGACTAGCGGGAAGGGTGAGCAGTTCTTC. This gives the protein CASSLGTSGKGEQFF. Complete variable domain (other parts from reference TRBV28 and TRBJ2-1): DVKVTQSSRYLVKRTGEKVFLECVQDMDHENMFWYRQDPGLGLRLIYFSYDVKMKEKGDIPEGYSVSREKKERFSLILESASTNQTSMYLCASSLGTSGKGEQFFGPGTRLTVL.

This clonotype has a handful of counts. One end of the junction fails to match germline, which may point to a read error. The chain combines TRBV9 with TRBJ2-5; 11 nucleotides match TRBD1. The DNA end favors TRBJ2-1, so the J call may be wrong. Looked up from germline, CDR1 is SGDLS and CDR2 is YYNGEE. This CDR3 has 15 residues. The CDR3 loop reads CASSVGGGQGGEQFF. In nucleotides, the CDR3 is TGCGCCAGCAGCGTGGGTGGGGGACAGGGGGGTGAGCAGTTCTTC.

V gene TRBV28 combines with J gene TRBJ1-2; the D gene is possibly TRBD1 (5 bases). V was cut by 4 bases and J by 7 bases, with 13 bases left in between. This CDR3 spans 13 amino acids. CDR1 is MDHEN, CDR2 SYDVKM, per germline. CDR3: CASSSGTSGGYTF. The CDR3 DNA reads TGTGCCAGCAGTTCGGGGACCTCAGGTGGCTACACCTTC.

This chain joins TRBV6-2 or TRBV6-3 and TRBJ1-2; 11 positions agree with TRBD1. V lost 5 bases, J lost 6 bases, and 11 bases stayed unmatched. Germline lookup yields CDR1 MNHEY and CDR2 SVGEGT. This CDR3 spans 16 amino acids. Here the CDR3 DNA reads TGTGCCAGCAGTCGTCGGACAGGGGGCATTGAAAATGGCTACACCTTC. Encoded protein: CASSRRTGGIENGYTF.

The V gene is TRBV29-1, the J gene TRBJ1-1; no clear D. This CDR3 is 13 amino acids long. The germline V and J ends were trimmed by 5 bases and 4 bases, with 14 bases remaining between them. Germline CDR1 is SQVTM and CDR2 is ANQGSEA. The CDR3 nucleotides are TGCAGCGTTTCGGACGGCGCAAGCACTGAAGCTTTCTTT. This codes for CSVSDGASTEAFF.

This clonotype has a handful of counts. The rearrangement links TRBV19 to TRBJ2-5; no definite D call. CDR1 and CDR2 from the germline V gene are LNHDA and SQIVND (reference sequence). Trimming shortened V by 3 bases and J by 5 bases, and 13 bases separated the two germline ends. The CDR3 sequence is 14 residues long. The CDR3 DNA is TGTGCCAGTAGTATTGGGCAGGTCGGGGAGACCCAGTACTTC. Its protein product is CASSIGQVGETQYF.

In its sample, this clonotype was seen a few times. V usage is TRBV6-2 or TRBV6-3 and J usage is TRBJ1-1; TRBD1 agrees at 7 bases. The CDR3 consists of 12 residues. The V and J ends lost 5 bases and 8 bases, in that order; junction bases with no gene match: 5. Germline-derived CDR1 and CDR2 are MNHEY and SVGEGT. The CDR3 bases are TGTGCCAGCAGTAGTCCGGGACAGGAAGCTTTCTTT. Translating gives CASSSPGQEAFF.

This clonotype was seen ten or more times. The J gene is TRBJ2-2, the V gene TRBV7-2, with D tentatively TRBD1 (6 bases). Trimming took off 1 base at V and 0 bases at J, with 6 bases between the two ends. There are 15 residues in the CDR3. CDR1 and CDR2 (germline): SGHTA, FQGNSA. The CDR3, as DNA: TGTGCCAGCAGCTTAGACAGGGCGAACACCGGGGAGCTGTTTTTT. Protein product: CASSLDRANTGELFF.